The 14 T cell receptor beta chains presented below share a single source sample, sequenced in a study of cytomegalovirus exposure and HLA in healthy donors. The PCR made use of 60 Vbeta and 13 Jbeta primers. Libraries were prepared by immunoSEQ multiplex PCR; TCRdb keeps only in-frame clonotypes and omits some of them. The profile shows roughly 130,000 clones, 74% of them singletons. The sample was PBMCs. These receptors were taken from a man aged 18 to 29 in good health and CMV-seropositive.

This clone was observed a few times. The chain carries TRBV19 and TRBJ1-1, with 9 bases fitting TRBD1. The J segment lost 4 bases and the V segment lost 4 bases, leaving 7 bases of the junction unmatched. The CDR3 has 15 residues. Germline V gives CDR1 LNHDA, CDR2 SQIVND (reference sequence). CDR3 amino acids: CASSTRQGEVTEAFF. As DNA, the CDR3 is TGTGCCAGTAGTACCCGACAGGGGGAGGTCACTGAAGCTTTCTTT. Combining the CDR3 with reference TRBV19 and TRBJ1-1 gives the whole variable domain DGGITQSPKYLFRKEGQNVTLSCEQNLNHDAMYWYRQDPGQGLRLIYYSQIVNDFQKGDIAEGYSVSREKKESFPLTVTSAQKNPTAFYLCASSTRQGEVTEAFFGQGTRLTVV.

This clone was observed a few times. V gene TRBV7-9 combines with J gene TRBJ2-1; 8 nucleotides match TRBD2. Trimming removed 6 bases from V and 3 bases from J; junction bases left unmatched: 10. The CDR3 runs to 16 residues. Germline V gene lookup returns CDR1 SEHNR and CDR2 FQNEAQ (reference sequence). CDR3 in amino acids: CASSRAKSGSYNEQFF. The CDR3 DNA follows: TGTGCCAGCAGTCGGGCGAAGAGCGGGAGCTACAATGAGCAGTTCTTC.

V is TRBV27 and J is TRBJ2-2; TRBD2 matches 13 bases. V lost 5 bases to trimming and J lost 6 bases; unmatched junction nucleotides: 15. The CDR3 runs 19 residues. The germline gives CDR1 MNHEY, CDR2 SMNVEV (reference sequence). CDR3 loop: CASSPPGTSGVIYPGELFF. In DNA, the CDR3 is TGTGCCAGCAGTCCCCCCGGGACTAGCGGGGTCATTTACCCCGGGGAGCTGTTTTTT.

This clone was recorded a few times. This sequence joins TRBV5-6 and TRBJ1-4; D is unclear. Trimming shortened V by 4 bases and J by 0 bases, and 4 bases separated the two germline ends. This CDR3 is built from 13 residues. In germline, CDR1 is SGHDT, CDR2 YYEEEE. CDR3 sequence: CASSTSTNEKLFF. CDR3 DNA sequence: TGTGCCAGCAGCACTTCAACTAATGAAAAACTGTTTTTT.

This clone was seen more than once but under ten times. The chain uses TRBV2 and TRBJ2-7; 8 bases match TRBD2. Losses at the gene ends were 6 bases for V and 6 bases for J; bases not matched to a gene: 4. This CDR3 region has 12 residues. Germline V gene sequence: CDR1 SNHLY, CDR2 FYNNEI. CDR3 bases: TGTGCCAGCAGCCTTACTAGCGGCGAGCAGTACTTC. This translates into CASSLTSGEQYF.

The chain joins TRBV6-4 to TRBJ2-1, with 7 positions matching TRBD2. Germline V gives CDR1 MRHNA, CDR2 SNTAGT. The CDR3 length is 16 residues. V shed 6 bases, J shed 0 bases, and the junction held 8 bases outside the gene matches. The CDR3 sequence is CASRTGGTISYNEQFF. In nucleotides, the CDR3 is TGTGCCAGCAGAACCGGGGGGACTATCTCCTACAATGAGCAGTTCTTC.

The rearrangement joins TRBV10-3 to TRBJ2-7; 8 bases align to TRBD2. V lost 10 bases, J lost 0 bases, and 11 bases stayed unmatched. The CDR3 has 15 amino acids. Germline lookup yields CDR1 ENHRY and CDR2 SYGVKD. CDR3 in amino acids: CASKRAGGNSYEQYF. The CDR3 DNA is TGTGCCAGCAAGAGGGCGGGAGGCAACTCCTACGAGCAGTACTTC.

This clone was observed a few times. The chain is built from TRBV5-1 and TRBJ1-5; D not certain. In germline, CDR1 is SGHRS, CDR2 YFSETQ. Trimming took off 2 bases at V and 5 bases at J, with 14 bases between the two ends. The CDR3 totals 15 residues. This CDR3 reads CASSFNTNGDQPQHF. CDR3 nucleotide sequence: TGCGCCAGCAGCTTCAATACAAACGGGGATCAGCCCCAGCATTTT.

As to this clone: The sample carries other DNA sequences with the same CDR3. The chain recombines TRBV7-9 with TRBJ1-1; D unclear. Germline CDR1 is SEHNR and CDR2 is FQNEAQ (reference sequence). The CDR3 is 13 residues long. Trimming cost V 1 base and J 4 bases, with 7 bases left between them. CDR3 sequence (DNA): TGTGCCAGCAGCTTAGGGGGAGGCACTGAAGCTTTCTTT. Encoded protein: CASSLGGGTEAFF.

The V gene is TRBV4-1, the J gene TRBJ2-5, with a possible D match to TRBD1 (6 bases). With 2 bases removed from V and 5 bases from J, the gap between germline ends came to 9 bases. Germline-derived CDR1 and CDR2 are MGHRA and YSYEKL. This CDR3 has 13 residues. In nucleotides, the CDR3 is TGCGCCAGCAGCCAATGGGGGCGGGAGACCCAGTACTTC. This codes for CASSQWGRETQYF.

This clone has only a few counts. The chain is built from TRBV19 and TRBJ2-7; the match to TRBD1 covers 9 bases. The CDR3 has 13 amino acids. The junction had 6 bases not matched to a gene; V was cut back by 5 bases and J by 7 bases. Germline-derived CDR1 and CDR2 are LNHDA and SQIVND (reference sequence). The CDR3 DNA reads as TGTGCCAGTAGTGACAGGGGGTACAGTGAGCAGTACTTC. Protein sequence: CASSDRGYSEQYF. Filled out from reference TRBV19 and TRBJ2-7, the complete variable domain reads DGGITQSPKYLFRKEGQNVTLSCEQNLNHDAMYWYRQDPGQGLRLIYYSQIVNDFQKGDIAEGYSVSREKKESFPLTVTSAQKNPTAFYLCASSDRGYSEQYFGPGTRLTVT.

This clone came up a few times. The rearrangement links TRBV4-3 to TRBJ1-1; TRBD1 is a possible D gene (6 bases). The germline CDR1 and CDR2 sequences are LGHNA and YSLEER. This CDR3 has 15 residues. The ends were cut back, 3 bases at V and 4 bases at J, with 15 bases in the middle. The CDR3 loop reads CASSQRQAPSTEAFF. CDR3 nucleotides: TGCGCCAGCAGCCAGAGACAGGCTCCCTCCACTGAAGCTTTCTTT.

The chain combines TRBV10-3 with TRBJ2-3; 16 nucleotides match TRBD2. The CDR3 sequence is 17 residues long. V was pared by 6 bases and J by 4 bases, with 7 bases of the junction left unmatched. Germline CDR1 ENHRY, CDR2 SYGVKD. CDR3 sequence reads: CAISGTSGRAGPDTQYF. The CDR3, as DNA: TGTGCCATCAGCGGGACTAGCGGGAGGGCCGGCCCAGATACGCAGTATTTT.

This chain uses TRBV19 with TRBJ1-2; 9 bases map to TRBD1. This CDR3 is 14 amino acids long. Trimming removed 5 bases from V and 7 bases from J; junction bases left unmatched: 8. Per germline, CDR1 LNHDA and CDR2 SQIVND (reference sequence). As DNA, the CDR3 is TGTGCCAGTAGTGCGTCCGGGACAGGGTTTGGCTACACCTTC. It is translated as CASSASGTGFGYTF.